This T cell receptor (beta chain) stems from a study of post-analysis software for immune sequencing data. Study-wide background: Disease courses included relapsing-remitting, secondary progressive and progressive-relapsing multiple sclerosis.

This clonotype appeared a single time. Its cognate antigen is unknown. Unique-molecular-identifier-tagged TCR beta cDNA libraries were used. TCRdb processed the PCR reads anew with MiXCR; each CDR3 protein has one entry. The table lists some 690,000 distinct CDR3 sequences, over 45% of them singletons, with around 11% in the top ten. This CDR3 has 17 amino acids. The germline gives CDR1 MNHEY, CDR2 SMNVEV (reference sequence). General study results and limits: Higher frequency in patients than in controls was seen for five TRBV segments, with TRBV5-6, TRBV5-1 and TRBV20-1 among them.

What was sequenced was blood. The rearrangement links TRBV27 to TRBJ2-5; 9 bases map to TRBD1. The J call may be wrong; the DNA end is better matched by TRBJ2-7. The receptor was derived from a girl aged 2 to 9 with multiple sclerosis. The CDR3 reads CASSLIFPRDRAYEQYF. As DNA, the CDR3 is TGTGCCAGCAGTTTAATATTCCCCCGGGACAGGGCCTACGAGCAGTACTTC.